One and the same sample provided the 14 T cell receptor beta chains below, sequenced in a study of blood T cell repertoires in COVID-19. TCRdb's copy holds only in-frame clones and misses some; the assay was immunoSEQ multiplex PCR. The table has some 32,000 clones, 88% seen once. Specimen: peripheral blood. These receptors all come from a human donor in a cohort sampled during active COVID-19.

The chain employs TRBV5-5 and TRBJ2-1; 12 bases are a match to TRBD2. Germline CDR1 reads SGHKS; CDR2 reads YYEKEE (reference sequence). V shed 0 bases and J 4 bases; nucleotides not matched to a gene: 5. The CDR3 covers 17 residues. The CDR3 DNA follows: TGTGCCAGCAGCTTGGTGGCCACTAGCGGGGGGTACAATGAGCAGTTCTTC. Protein product: CASSLVATSGGYNEQFF. Complete variable domain (other parts from reference TRBV5-5 and TRBJ2-1): DAGVTQSPTHLIKTRGQQVTLRCSPISGHKSVSWYQQVLGQGPQFIFQYYEKEERGRGNFPDRFSARQFPNYSSELNVNALLLGDSALYLCASSLVATSGGYNEQFFGPGTRLTVL.

The chain combines TRBV6-5 with TRBJ1-4; D might be TRBD1 (5 bases). The CDR3 spans 16 residues. Trimming cost V 2 bases and J 6 bases, with 16 bases left between them. Germline V gene data show CDR1 as MNHEY and CDR2 as SVGAGI. DNA of the CDR3: TGTGCCAGCAGTTACCGGAGTACCAGGGTACATGAAAAACTGTTTTTT. Translating gives CASSYRSTRVHEKLFF.

The chain couples TRBV5-6 to TRBJ1-1; D is undetermined. Germline V gene lookup returns CDR1 SGHDT and CDR2 YYEEEE. The ends were cut back, 3 bases at V and 0 bases at J, with 9 bases in the middle. The CDR3 has 14 residues. CDR3 in DNA: TGTGCCAGCAGCTCCCGCCCGGTGAACACTGAAGCTTTCTTT. Its translation is CASSSRPVNTEAFF.

The chain employs TRBV7-3 and TRBJ2-7, with 8 bases aligning to TRBD2. CDR3 size: 15 residues. With 4 bases clipped from V and 3 bases from J, the junction kept 8 bases outside the gene matches. Germline CDR1 reads SGHTA; CDR2 reads FQGTGA. Here the CDR3 reads CASSSLGGENYEQYF. DNA for the CDR3: TGTGCCAGCAGCTCACTCGGGGGGGAGAACTACGAGCAGTACTTC.

The V gene is TRBV6-6, the J gene TRBJ1-1; D remains ambiguous. This CDR3 has 14 residues. Trimming took 2 bases from V and 5 from J, leaving 12 bases between them. The germline gives CDR1 MNHNY, CDR2 SVGAGI (reference sequence). CDR3 loop: CASSYVGGFTEAFF. The CDR3, as DNA: TGTGCCAGCAGTTACGTCGGAGGATTTACTGAAGCTTTCTTT.

This sequence joins TRBV3-1 (or the pseudogene TRBV3-2) and TRBJ2-6; D is ambiguous. The germline CDR1 and CDR2 sequences are LGHDT and YNNKEL (reference sequence). With 4 bases removed from V and 1 base from J, the gap between germline ends came to 5 bases. The CDR3 runs 14 residues. In DNA, the CDR3 is TGTGCCAGCAGCCGGGCGTCTGGGGCCAACGTCCTGACTTTC. Translating gives CASSRASGANVLTF.

The rearrangement joins TRBV6-1 to TRBJ1-2; a possible D gene is TRBD1 (5 bases). V lost 3 bases and J 4 bases, leaving 12 bases between the germline ends. CDR1 and CDR2 (germline): MNHNS, SASEGT. This CDR3 spans 14 amino acids. This chain's CDR3 is CASSERGEGYGYTF. Here the CDR3 DNA reads TGTGCCAGCAGTGAGCGGGGGGAGGGCTATGGCTACACCTTC.

This chain joins TRBV5-1 and TRBJ1-2; 9 nucleotides line up with TRBD1. V was pared by 3 bases and J by 3 bases, with 6 bases of the junction left unmatched. The V gene's germline CDR1 is SGHRS and CDR2 YFSETQ. The CDR3 extends over 15 amino acids. The CDR3 coding sequence is TGCGCCAGCAGCTCCCGGGACAGGGATGACTATGGCTACACCTTC. Translated, it gives CASSSRDRDDYGYTF.

The chain is built from TRBV28 and TRBJ2-1; 8 bases align to TRBD2. The junction had 12 bases not matched to a gene; V was cut back by 10 bases and J by 4 bases. Looked up from germline, CDR1 is MDHEN and CDR2 is SYDVKM. The CDR3 is 15 amino acids. The DNA for the CDR3 is TGTGCCACCACGGGGGGGGATACTATTTACAATGAGCAGTTCTTC. This codes for CATTGGDTIYNEQFF.

The sample holds one count of this clone. This chain connects TRBV5-8 to TRBJ2-3, with TRBD2 as a possible D gene (7 bases). V dropped 5 bases and J dropped 6 bases, with 13 bases sitting between them. Per the germline V gene, CDR1 is SGHTS and CDR2 is YDEGEE. CDR3 length: 13 amino acids. Here the CDR3 reads CASRPGGLDTQYF. As DNA, the CDR3 is TGTGCCAGCAGACCGGGGGGCCTGGATACGCAGTATTTT.

This clone appeared a single time. The chain employs TRBV29-1 and TRBJ2-5; 7 bases map to TRBD2. The CDR3 length is 12 residues. CDR1 and CDR2 (germline): SQVTM, ANQGSEA. V gave up 4 bases and J gave up 4 bases; unmatched junction bases: 3. CDR3 nucleotide sequence: TGCAGCGTTGGGGGGGGTCTAGAGACCCAGTACTTC. Translating it yields CSVGGGLETQYF.

The chain combines TRBV27 with TRBJ2-7; D may be TRBD1 (5 bases). The CDR3 covers 15 residues. Germline V lookup: CDR1 MNHEY, CDR2 SMNVEV (reference sequence). The V and J ends lost 6 bases and 0 bases respectively, with 15 bases between them. DNA of the CDR3: TGTGCCAGCAGCAGAATAGGGGCGAGCTCCTACGAGCAGTACTTC. Translating gives CASSRIGASSYEQYF.

The chain combines TRBV19 with TRBJ1-6; 9 nucleotides align to TRBD1. Germline trimming cut 3 bases from V and 5 bases from J; bases unmatched to any gene: 5. Germline V gene data show CDR1 as LNHDA and CDR2 as SQIVND (reference sequence). The CDR3 runs 16 residues. CDR3 amino acids: CASSILQGANNSPLHF. CDR3 DNA sequence: TGTGCCAGTAGTATTCTACAGGGGGCGAATAATTCACCCCTCCACTTT.

For the CDR3, the DNA is TGTGCCAGTAGCCAACAGGGGAGCTCTGGAAACACCATATATTTT. This sequence encodes CASSQQGSSGNTIYF. This chain joins TRBV19 and TRBJ1-3; 7 bases match TRBD1. Germline V gene data show CDR1 as LNHDA and CDR2 as SQIVND (reference sequence). V was pared by 6 bases and J by 0 bases, with 5 bases of the junction left unmatched. This CDR3 is 15 amino acids long.